This T cell receptor (beta chain) stems from a study of lymphopenia after photon versus proton radiotherapy. Some clones are missing from TCRdb's copy, which holds only in-frame ones; the method was immunoSEQ multiplex PCR. The repertoire consists of 160,000 or so clones, with 88% occurring once and the leading ten covering 4% to 5%. CDR3 length equals 14 residues. After removal of 0 bases from V and 6 bases from J, the junction contained 4 bases not matched to a gene. Looked up from germline, CDR1 is MNHEY and CDR2 is SMNVEV (reference sequence). This clonotype was obtained from a man between 50 and 59 years old with gastric cancer. This material consisted of peripheral blood, taken from a patient treated with photon-based radiotherapy. The chain carries TRBV27 and TRBJ2-5, with TRBD2 matching over 7 bases. CDR3 in DNA: TGTGCCAGCAGTTTATCGGCGGGAGTAAAGACCCAGTACTTC. Protein product: CASSLSAGVKTQYF.